The clone carrying this TCR beta chain was seen more than once but under ten times. The target antigen is unknown. The CDR3 totals 15 residues. The V gene end was trimmed by 3 bases and the J gene end by 5 bases; junction bases not matched to a gene: 5. Looked up from germline, CDR1 is MDHEN and CDR2 is SYDVKM. The data belong to a study of early T cells in non-severe SARS-CoV-2 infection. Turning to the study itself: Sequencing targeted bulk RNA from unsorted whole blood, leaving chains unpaired.

Overall study findings and caveats: VDJdb matches were skewed toward anti-spike CD8 T cell responses.

Individual cDNA molecules received unique molecular identifiers. One entry per CDR3 protein results from TCRdb running MiXCR on the 5' RACE reads. The repertoire holds over 95,000 distinct CDR3 sequences, roughly 17% seen once, with 1.3% in the top ten. Sample: whole blood. This sequence originates from an adult who was a healthcare worker with PCR-confirmed SARS-CoV-2 infection or an uninfected control (not recorded which). The chain carries TRBV28 and TRBJ2-5; 11 positions match TRBD2. The CDR3 sequence is CASSLWGLAAETQYF. In DNA, the CDR3 is TGTGCCAGCAGTTTGTGGGGACTAGCGGCGGAGACCCAGTACTTC.